These 25 T cell receptor beta chains came from one sample sequenced in a study of OX40 agonist ivuxolimab in advanced cancers. Using immunoSEQ multiplex PCR, the repertoire was profiled, and TCRdb retains in-frame clones only, with some absent. The sample carries about 70,000 clones, 92% recorded once. The sequencing here drew on CD4+ or CD8+ T cells sorted from blood, taken in a trial of the OX40 agonist ivuxolimab. Receptor source: an adult with an advanced solid tumor such as melanoma, head and neck, liver or kidney cancer.

CDR3 nucleotides: TGCGCCAGCAGCCAAGATATTGACGGGTGGGCGGGTGAAGCTTTCTTT. Its translation: CASSQDIDGWAGEAFF. V and J are TRBV4-1 and TRBJ1-1; D call uncertain. The germline gives CDR1 MGHRA, CDR2 YSYEKL. The CDR3 consists of 16 residues. V shed 0 bases and J shed 7 bases, with 18 bases lying between them.

The V call is TRBV5-1, the J call TRBJ1-6, with D possibly TRBD1 on 5 matching bases. This CDR3 comprises 15 residues. V was clipped by 4 bases and J by 5 bases, with 13 bases between them. CDR1 is SGHRS and CDR2 is YFSETQ in the germline V gene. CDR3 sequence: CASSHGGSDNSPLHF. The CDR3 DNA reads as TGCGCCAGCAGCCACGGGGGAAGCGATAATTCACCCCTCCACTTT. The variable domain in full, completed from reference TRBV5-1 and TRBJ1-6, reads KAGVTQTPRYLIKTRGQQVTLSCSPISGHRSVSWYQQTPGQGLQFLFEYFSETQRNKGNFPGRFSGRQFSNSRSEMNVSTLELGDSALYLCASSHGGSDNSPLHFGNGTRLTVT.

The chain uses TRBV27 and TRBJ2-2; the match to TRBD2 covers 8 bases. J lost 6 bases, V lost 3 bases, and 9 bases had no gene match. The CDR3 totals 16 residues. Germline V lookup: CDR1 MNHEY, CDR2 SMNVEV (reference sequence). The CDR3 region is CASSFSRGDGAGELFF. CDR3 nucleotide sequence: TGTGCCAGCAGTTTTTCGCGGGGGGACGGAGCCGGGGAGCTGTTTTTT.

This clone was recorded only once. V usage is TRBV27 and J usage is TRBJ2-7; D is undetermined. The germline V gene has CDR1 MNHEY and CDR2 SMNVEV (reference sequence). V lost 3 bases to trimming and J lost 0 bases, with 12 bases between them. This CDR3 has 15 residues. The CDR3 DNA reads as TGTGCCAGCAGTTTGGTTCAGTCGCTCTCCTACGAGCAGTACTTC. This gives the protein CASSLVQSLSYEQYF.

The chain is built from TRBV6-5 and TRBJ2-7; D tentatively fits TRBD1 or TRBD2 (6 bases each). This CDR3 region has 15 residues. Germline loops: CDR1 MNHEY, CDR2 SVGAGI. V lost 0 bases and J 6 bases, leaving 15 bases between the germline ends. The CDR3 spells CASSYSSTGALEQYF. The DNA for the CDR3 is TGTGCCAGCAGTTACTCGTCGACGGGGGCTCTCGAGCAGTACTTC.

This clone was seen a handful of times. The V and J genes are TRBV7-9 and TRBJ2-3; D remains ambiguous. Trimming pared 0 bases from V and 4 bases from J, leaving 5 bases between. The CDR3 is 13 amino acids. Germline CDR1 SEHNR, CDR2 FQNEAQ (reference sequence). CDR3 coding DNA: TGTGCCAGCAGCTTAGCGTTACCAGATACGCAGTATTTT. Residues: CASSLALPDTQYF. The full variable domain, in which reference TRBV7-9 and TRBJ2-3 provide the parts outside the CDR3, is DTGVSQNPRHKITKRGQNVTFRCDPISEHNRLYWYRQTLGQGPEFLTYFQNEAQLEKSRLLSDRFSAERPKGSFSTLEIQRTEQGDSAMYLCASSLALPDTQYFGPGTRLTVL.

This clone appeared a few times. The chain couples TRBV11-1 to TRBJ1-2; D unresolved. This CDR3 spans 17 amino acids. The V gene lost 5 bases and the J gene lost 0 bases, with 19 bases spanning the gap. In germline, CDR1 is SGHAT, CDR2 FQDESV (reference sequence). The CDR3 DNA is TGTGCCAGCAGCCCCCACCCTACAGAAGCAGCTAACTATGGCTACACCTTC. It translates to CASSPHPTEAANYGYTF.

The gene calls are TRBV5-5 and TRBJ1-3; D gene unclear. The CDR3 length is 12 residues. Germline V gives CDR1 SGHKS, CDR2 YYEKEE (reference sequence). V shed 0 bases and J shed 8 bases, with 6 bases lying between them. The CDR3 region has the DNA TGTGCCAGCAGCTTGGCCTTAGACACCATATATTTT. This encodes CASSLALDTIYF.

This CDR3 is CASSWGGSGNTIYF. CDR3 nucleotide sequence: TGTGCCAGCAGCTGGGGAGGATCAGGAAACACCATATATTTT. The chain has TRBV5-6 and TRBJ1-3; D is uncertain. In germline, CDR1 is SGHDT, CDR2 YYEEEE. The CDR3 spans 14 residues. Trimming shortened V by 3 bases and J by 4 bases, and 11 bases separated the two germline ends. Full variable domain (rest looked up from reference TRBV5-6 and TRBJ1-3): DAGVTQSPTHLIKTRGQQVTLRCSPKSGHDTVSWYQQALGQGPQFIFQYYEEEERQRGNFPDRFSGHQFPNYSSELNVNALLLGDSALYLCASSWGGSGNTIYFGEGSWLTVV.

This chain uses TRBV9 with TRBJ2-7; the D gene could be TRBD1 or TRBD2 (5 bases each). This CDR3 contains 14 residues. V gave up 3 bases and J gave up 1 base, with 11 bases separating them. Germline V gives CDR1 SGDLS, CDR2 YYNGEE. The CDR3 is CASSAGTVSYEQYF. In nucleotides, the CDR3 is TGTGCCAGCAGCGCCGGGACGGTATCCTACGAGCAGTACTTC.

The chain links TRBV4-3 to TRBJ1-1; possible D gene TRBD1, 5 bases. The V and J ends lost 0 bases and 7 bases respectively, with 18 bases between them. CDR1 and CDR2 from the germline V gene are LGHNA and YSLEER. The CDR3 runs to 16 residues. The CDR3 loop reads CASSQDRAGRIGEAFF. The CDR3 DNA reads as TGCGCCAGCAGCCAAGACCGGGCAGGGAGGATCGGTGAAGCTTTCTTT.

The rearrangement links TRBV25-1 to TRBJ1-5; perhaps TRBD1 as D (5 bases). V lost 2 bases and J lost 4, with 12 bases in between. CDR3 size: 15 residues. Germline lookup yields CDR1 MGHDK and CDR2 SYGVNS. The DNA of the CDR3 is TGTGCCAGCAGTGAAGAGGGCTCAGGGAATCAGCCCCAGCATTTT. Amino acid sequence: CASSEEGSGNQPQHF.

This clone has a single count. The chain combines TRBV27 with TRBJ2-1; D possibly uses TRBD1 or TRBD2 (6 bases each). Germline loops: CDR1 MNHEY, CDR2 SMNVEV (reference sequence). The V end lost 4 bases, the J end lost 7 bases, and 17 bases lay between the germline ends. This CDR3 spans 15 amino acids. CDR3: CASSSRRGEWNEQFF. The CDR3, as DNA: TGTGCCAGCAGTTCTCGGAGGGGGGAGTGGAATGAGCAGTTCTTC.

The J gene is TRBJ2-3, the V gene TRBV19; TRBD2 matches 9 bases. The CDR3 length is 15 residues. V was clipped by 3 bases and J by 4 bases; unmatched bases: 5. The germline gives CDR1 LNHDA, CDR2 SQIVND (reference sequence). The CDR3 reads CASSMSSGGSDTQYF. CDR3 in DNA: TGTGCCAGTAGTATGAGTAGCGGGGGATCAGATACGCAGTATTTT.

The chain carries TRBV6-5 and TRBJ2-3; D is possibly TRBD1 (6 bases). V shed 4 bases and J shed 0 bases, with 8 bases lying between them. Germline V lookup: CDR1 MNHEY, CDR2 SVGAGI. This CDR3 is built from 14 residues. CDR3 loop: CASSWTESTDTQYF. The CDR3 DNA reads as TGTGCCAGCAGTTGGACAGAGAGCACAGATACGCAGTATTTT.

This clone was found once. V is TRBV7-3 and J is TRBJ2-7, with 12 bases lining up with TRBD2. V lost 5 bases to trimming and J lost 2 bases; unmatched junction nucleotides: 1. The germline gives CDR1 SGHTA, CDR2 FQGTGA. This CDR3 has 14 residues. The CDR3 DNA reads as TGTGCCAGCAGCGCTAGCGGGGGGGCCTACGAGCAGTACTTC. Encoded protein: CASSASGGAYEQYF. The full variable domain, its missing parts supplied by reference TRBV7-3 and TRBJ2-7, is GAGVSQTPSNKVTEKGKYVELRCDPISGHTALYWYRQSLGQGPEFLIYFQGTGAADDSGLPNDRFFAVRPEGSVSTLKIQRTERGDSAVYLCASSASGGAYEQYFGPGTRLTVT.

The rearrangement links TRBV11-2 to TRBJ1-1; D is perhaps TRBD1 (5 bases). CDR1 and CDR2 (germline): SGHAT, FQNNGV. The CDR3 is made up of 14 amino acids. Trimming left V 1 base short and J 5 bases short, with 11 bases between. The CDR3 sequence: CASSLVYGGTEAFF. The CDR3 DNA follows: TGTGCCAGCAGCTTAGTGTATGGGGGGACTGAAGCTTTCTTT.

This clone showed up just once. V and J are TRBV4-1 and TRBJ1-1; D unresolved. Germline V gene lookup returns CDR1 MGHRA and CDR2 YSYEKL. The CDR3 loop spans 13 amino acids. With 0 bases removed from V and 7 bases from J, the gap between germline ends came to 9 bases. CDR3 coding DNA: TGCGCCAGCAGCCAAGATGTGACCAATGAAGCTTTCTTT. Translation: CASSQDVTNEAFF.

J is TRBJ2-2 and V is TRBV27; D gene ambiguous. Germline CDR1 MNHEY, CDR2 SMNVEV (reference sequence). Between the trimmed V and J ends, which lost 4 bases and 3 bases, there was a span of 3 bases. This CDR3 is 12 amino acids long. CDR3 residues: CASSSYTGELFF. The CDR3 region has the DNA TGTGCCAGCAGTTCGTACACCGGGGAGCTGTTTTTT.

The rearrangement uses TRBV4-1 and TRBJ1-2; D is unresolved. Trimming left V 4 bases short and J 3 bases short, with 12 bases between. The germline CDR1 and CDR2 sequences are MGHRA and YSYEKL. CDR3 length equals 14 residues. The CDR3 loop reads CASSPTGGDYGYTF. CDR3 DNA sequence: TGCGCCAGCAGCCCGACCGGAGGCGACTATGGCTACACCTTC.

The rearrangement links TRBV7-9 to TRBJ2-2; TRBD2 aligns across 9 bases. The germline V gene encodes CDR1 SEHNR and CDR2 FQNEAQ (reference sequence). The CDR3 has 14 amino acids. J gave up 7 bases and V 6 bases, and 6 bases lay outside the gene matches. Written as DNA, the CDR3 is TGTGCCAGCAGGGGACTAGCCGGGATCGGGGAGCTGTTTTTT. Translated: CASRGLAGIGELFF.

The V gene is TRBV6-4, the J gene TRBJ2-1, with TRBD2 matching 9 bases. J lost 7 bases, V lost 3 bases, and 7 bases had no gene match. Germline loops: CDR1 MRHNA, CDR2 SNTAGT. The CDR3 length is 15 residues. In DNA form, the CDR3 reads TGTGCCAGCAGTGATGGATTAGCGGGGGTGAATGAGCAGTTCTTC. This gives the protein CASSDGLAGVNEQFF.

The chain joins TRBV9 to TRBJ2-7, with TRBD1 matching 9 bases. This CDR3 has 16 amino acids. The ends lost 3 bases at V and 2 bases at J; junction bases unmatched: 9. The germline gives CDR1 SGDLS, CDR2 YYNGEE. The CDR3 bases are TGTGCCAGCAGCGCGACCCCGGACAGGGGACCCTACGAGCAGTACTTC. This encodes CASSATPDRGPYEQYF.

The chain combines TRBV10-3 with TRBJ2-7, with D maybe TRBD1 (6 bases). The CDR3 is made up of 14 amino acids. Germline-derived CDR1 and CDR2 are ENHRY and SYGVKD. V was trimmed by 2 bases and J by 2 bases, leaving 10 bases between them. In DNA form, the CDR3 reads TGTGCCATCAGTGAGACAGGGTCAGCCTACGAGCAGTACTTC. Translated, it gives CAISETGSAYEQYF.

The rearrangement links TRBV5-6 to TRBJ2-3; weak D call: TRBD2 (6 bases). From germline, CDR1 is SGHDT and CDR2 YYEEEE. The CDR3 consists of 17 residues. The V end lost 4 bases, the J end lost 10 bases, and 28 bases lay between the germline ends. CDR3 DNA sequence: TGTGCCAGCAGCCCCTGGCGGGACCTGTTCACCCGGGAGCCGCAGTATTTT. It is translated as CASSPWRDLFTREPQYF.